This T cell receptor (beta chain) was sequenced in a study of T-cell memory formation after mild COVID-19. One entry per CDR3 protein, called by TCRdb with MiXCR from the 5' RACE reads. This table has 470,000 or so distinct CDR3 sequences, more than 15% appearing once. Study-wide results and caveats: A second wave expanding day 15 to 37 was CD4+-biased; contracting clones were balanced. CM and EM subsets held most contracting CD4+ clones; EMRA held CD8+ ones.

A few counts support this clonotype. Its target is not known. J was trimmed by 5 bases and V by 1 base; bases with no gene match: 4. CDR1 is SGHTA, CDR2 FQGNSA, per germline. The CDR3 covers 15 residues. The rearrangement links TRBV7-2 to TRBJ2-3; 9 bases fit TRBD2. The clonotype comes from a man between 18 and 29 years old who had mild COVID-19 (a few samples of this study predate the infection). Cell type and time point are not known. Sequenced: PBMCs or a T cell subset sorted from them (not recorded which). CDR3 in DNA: TGTGCCAGCAGCTTAGTAGCGGGGGTCAGAGATACGCAGTATTTT. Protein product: CASSLVAGVRDTQYF.